This T cell receptor (beta chain) was sequenced in a study of blood T cell repertoires in COVID-19 (dated by TCRdb to the early 2020s). For context, the study as a whole: Samples covering the acute and convalescent phases of COVID-19 were provided by collaborators in the United States, Italy and Spain. Where available, HLA class I and class II types were obtained from metadata supplied by the sample provider rather than from assay-based typing. Samples came from the ongoing ImmuneRACE study (first 160 participants) plus 1,254 subjects from 6 global collaborators. The dataset comprised deeply sampled blood TCRbeta repertoires from subjects exposed to, actively infected with, or recovered from COVID-19. The prospective study material was composed of cDNA or gDNA derived from T cells, B-cell-depleted T cells, or PBMCs. A de-identified subject ID, COVID-19 status, age in years and sex were almost always included in the sample metadata. A freely available public database, intended as a resource for researchers studying the immune response to SARS-CoV-2, is where the repertoires were released. Results and caveats for the whole study, not just this receptor: The amount of clinical and demographic metadata varied by source and participant and was provided uncurated.

The CDR1 and CDR2 encoded by the germline V gene are SGHRS and YFSETQ. V was cut back by 0 bases and J by 1 base, leaving a gap of 7 bases between them. The CDR3 starts with the cysteine, ends with the phenylalanine, and has 14 residues. The CDR3 DNA has 42 bases and is translated from base 1. The immunoSEQ Assay, a bias-controlled multiplex PCR, was used to amplify TCRbeta CDR3 regions from genomic DNA. Turning to the authors' computational methods: The number of nucleated cells in each sample was estimated from the amplification of reference gene primers within the assay. To quantify the absolute abundance of each unique TCRbeta CDR3 rearrangement, sequence reads were collapsed and filtered. For each sample, productive Simpson clonality was calculated by taking the square root of Simpson's diversity index across productive rearrangements. Held by TCRdb, this immuneACCESS table contains in-frame sequences only and omits some clones. Under half of the omission traces to an unresolved V gene where checked; the cause of the rest is unknown. V, J and clone size derive from that table, while D and trimming were established from the DNA sequence. The sample table holds roughly 120,000 clones, of which roughly 88% were seen once. Around 0.77% of the sample is held by the ten biggest clonotypes.

This clone has just a few counts. Its cognate antigen has yet to be identified. The sample holds no much larger clone one base away, and base qualities are not on file. Collaborating institutions collected whole blood in K2EDTA tubes following their own protocols. For TCRbeta analysis, collaborators shipped samples as frozen whole blood, isolated PBMCs, or DNA extracted from either of those sample types. The clonotype was recovered from a woman in her sixties or seventies with acute or convalescent COVID-19. The chain uses TRBV5-1 and TRBJ1-1, with no D gene named confidently. The sample comprised peripheral blood. The CDR3 loop reads CASSLGRGNTEAFF. The nucleotides are TGCGCCAGCAGCTTGGGCAGAGGGAACACTGAAGCTTTCTTT. The CDR3, completed at both ends by the reference TRBV5-1 and TRBJ1-1 genes, gives the full variable domain KAGVTQTPRYLIKTRGQQVTLSCSPISGHRSVSWYQQTPGQGLQFLFEYFSETQRNKGNFPGRFSGRQFSNSRSEMNVSTLELGDSALYLCASSLGRGNTEAFFGQGTRLTVV.